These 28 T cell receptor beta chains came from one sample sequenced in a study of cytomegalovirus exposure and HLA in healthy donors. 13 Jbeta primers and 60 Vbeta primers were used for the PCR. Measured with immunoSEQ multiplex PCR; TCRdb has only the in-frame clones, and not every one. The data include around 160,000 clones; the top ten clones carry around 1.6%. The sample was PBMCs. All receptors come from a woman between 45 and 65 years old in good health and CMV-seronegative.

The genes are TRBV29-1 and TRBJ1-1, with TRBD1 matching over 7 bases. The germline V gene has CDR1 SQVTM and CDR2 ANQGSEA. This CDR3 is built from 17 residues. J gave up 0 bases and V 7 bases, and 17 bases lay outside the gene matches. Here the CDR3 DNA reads TGCAGCGCCCCGATGGACAGGTTCAGCAACATGAACACTGAAGCTTTCTTT. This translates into CSAPMDRFSNMNTEAFF.

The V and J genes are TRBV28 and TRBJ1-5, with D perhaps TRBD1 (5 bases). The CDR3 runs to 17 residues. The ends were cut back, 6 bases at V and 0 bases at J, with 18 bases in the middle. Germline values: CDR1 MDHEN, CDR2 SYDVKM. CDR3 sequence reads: CASSPGLVLYSNQPQHF. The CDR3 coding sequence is TGTGCCAGCAGCCCGGGACTTGTCTTATATAGCAATCAGCCCCAGCATTTT.

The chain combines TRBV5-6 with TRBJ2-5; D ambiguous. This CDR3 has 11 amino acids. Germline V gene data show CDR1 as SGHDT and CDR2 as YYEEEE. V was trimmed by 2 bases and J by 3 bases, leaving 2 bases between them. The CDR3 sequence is CASSFKETQYF. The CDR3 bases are TGTGCCAGCAGCTTTAAAGAGACCCAGTACTTC.

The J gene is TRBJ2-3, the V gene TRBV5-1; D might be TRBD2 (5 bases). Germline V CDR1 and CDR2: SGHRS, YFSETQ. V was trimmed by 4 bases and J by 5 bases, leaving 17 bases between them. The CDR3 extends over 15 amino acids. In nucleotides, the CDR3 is TGCGCCAGCAGCCGTCCTTCCCCCGGGGTAGATACGCAGTATTTT. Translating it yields CASSRPSPGVDTQYF.

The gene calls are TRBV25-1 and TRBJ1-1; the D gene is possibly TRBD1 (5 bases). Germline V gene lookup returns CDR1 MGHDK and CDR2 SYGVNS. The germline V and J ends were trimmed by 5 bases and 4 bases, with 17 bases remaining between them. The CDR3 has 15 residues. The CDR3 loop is CASSLFLGGFTEAFF. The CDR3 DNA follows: TGTGCCAGCAGTTTGTTTCTCGGGGGTTTCACTGAAGCTTTCTTT.

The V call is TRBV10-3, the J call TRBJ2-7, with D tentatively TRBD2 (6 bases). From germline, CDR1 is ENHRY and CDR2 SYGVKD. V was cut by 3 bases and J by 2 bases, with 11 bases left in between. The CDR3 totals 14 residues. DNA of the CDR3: TGTGCCATCAGTGATTACGGAGGGACCTACGAGCAGTACTTC. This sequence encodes CAISDYGGTYEQYF.

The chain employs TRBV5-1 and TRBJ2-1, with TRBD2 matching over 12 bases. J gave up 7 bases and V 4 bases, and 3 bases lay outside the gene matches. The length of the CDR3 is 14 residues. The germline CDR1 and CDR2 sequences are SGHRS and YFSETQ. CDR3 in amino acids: CASSTGTSGNEQFF. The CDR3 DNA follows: TGCGCCAGCAGCACGGGGACTAGCGGGAATGAGCAGTTCTTC.

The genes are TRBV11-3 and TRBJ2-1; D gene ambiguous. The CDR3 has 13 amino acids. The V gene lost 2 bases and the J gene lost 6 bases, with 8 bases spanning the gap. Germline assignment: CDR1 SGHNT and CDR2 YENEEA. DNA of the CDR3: TGTGCCAGCAGCTTAAATGTGCGCAATGAGCAGTTCTTC. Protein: CASSLNVRNEQFF.

CDR3 sequence reads: CASSRDLDETQYF. CDR3 DNA sequence: TGTGCCAGCAGTCGGGACTTAGACGAGACCCAGTACTTC. This chain joins TRBV7-2 and TRBJ2-5; D is possibly TRBD2 (6 bases). Deletions cut 6 bases from V and 5 bases from J, with 13 bases between. Germline assignment: CDR1 SGHTA and CDR2 FQGNSA. This CDR3 is 13 amino acids long.

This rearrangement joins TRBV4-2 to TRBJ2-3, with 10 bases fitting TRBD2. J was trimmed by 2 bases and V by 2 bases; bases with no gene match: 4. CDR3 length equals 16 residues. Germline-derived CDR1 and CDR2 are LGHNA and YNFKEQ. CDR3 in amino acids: CASSQLLAGITDTQYF. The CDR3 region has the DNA TGTGCCAGCAGCCAATTACTAGCGGGAATCACAGATACGCAGTATTTT.

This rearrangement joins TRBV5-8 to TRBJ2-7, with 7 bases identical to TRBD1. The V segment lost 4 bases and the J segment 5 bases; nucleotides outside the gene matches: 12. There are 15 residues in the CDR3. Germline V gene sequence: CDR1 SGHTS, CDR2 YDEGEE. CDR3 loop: CASSRYSDRANEQYF. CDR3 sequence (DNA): TGTGCCAGCAGCCGCTACTCCGACAGGGCTAACGAGCAGTACTTC. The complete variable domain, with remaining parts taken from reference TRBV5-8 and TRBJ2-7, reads EAGVTQSPTHLIKTRGQQATLRCSPISGHTSVYWYQQALGLGLQFLLWYDEGEERNRGNFPPRFSGRQFPNYSSELNVNALELEDSALYLCASSRYSDRANEQYFGPGTRLTVT.

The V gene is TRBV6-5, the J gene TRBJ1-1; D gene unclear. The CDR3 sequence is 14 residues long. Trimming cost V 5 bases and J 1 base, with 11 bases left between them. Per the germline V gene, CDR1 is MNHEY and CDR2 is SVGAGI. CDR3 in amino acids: CASSAPLGNTEAFF. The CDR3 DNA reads TGTGCCAGCAGTGCCCCCCTCGGGAACACTGAAGCTTTCTTT.

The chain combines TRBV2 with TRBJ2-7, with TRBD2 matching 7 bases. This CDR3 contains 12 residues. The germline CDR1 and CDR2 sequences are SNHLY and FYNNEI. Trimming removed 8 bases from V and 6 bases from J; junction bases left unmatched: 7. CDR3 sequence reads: CASGGVVGEQYF. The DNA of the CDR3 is TGTGCCAGCGGGGGGGTTGTGGGCGAGCAGTACTTC.

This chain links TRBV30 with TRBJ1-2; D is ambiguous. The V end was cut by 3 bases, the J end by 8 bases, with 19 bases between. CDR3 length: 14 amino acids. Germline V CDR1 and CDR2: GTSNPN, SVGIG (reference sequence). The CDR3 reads CAWSHGPPGYGYTF. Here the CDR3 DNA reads TGTGCCTGGAGCCACGGCCCTCCGGGATACGGCTACACCTTC. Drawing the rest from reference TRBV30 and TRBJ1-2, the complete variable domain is SQTIHQWPATLVQPVGSPLSLECTVEGTSNPNLYWYRQAAGRGLQLLFYSVGIGQISSEVPQNLSASRPQDRQFILSSKKLLLSDSGFYLCAWSHGPPGYGYTFGSGTRLTVV.

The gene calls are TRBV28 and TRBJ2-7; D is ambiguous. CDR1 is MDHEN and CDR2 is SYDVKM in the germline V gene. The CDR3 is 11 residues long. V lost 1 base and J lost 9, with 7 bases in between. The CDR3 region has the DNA TGTGCCAGCAGTTTATCAGGCAGGCAGTACTTC. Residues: CASSLSGRQYF.

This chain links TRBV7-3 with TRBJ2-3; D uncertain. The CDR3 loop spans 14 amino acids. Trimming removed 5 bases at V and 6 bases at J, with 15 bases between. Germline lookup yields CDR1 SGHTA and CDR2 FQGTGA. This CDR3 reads CASSPRSVIDTQYF. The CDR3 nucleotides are TGTGCCAGCAGCCCCCGGAGTGTCATTGATACGCAGTATTTT.

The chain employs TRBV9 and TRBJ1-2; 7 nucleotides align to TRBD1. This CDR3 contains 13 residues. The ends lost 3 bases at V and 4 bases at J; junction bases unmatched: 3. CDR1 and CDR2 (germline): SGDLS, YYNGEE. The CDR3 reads CASSAAGGYGYTF. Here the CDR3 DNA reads TGTGCCAGCAGCGCAGCAGGGGGCTATGGCTACACCTTC. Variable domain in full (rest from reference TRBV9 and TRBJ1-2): DSGVTQTPKHLITATGQRVTLRCSPRSGDLSVYWYQQSLDQGLQFLIQYYNGEERAKGNILERFSAQQFPDLHSELNLSSLELGDSALYFCASSAAGGYGYTFGSGTRLTVV.

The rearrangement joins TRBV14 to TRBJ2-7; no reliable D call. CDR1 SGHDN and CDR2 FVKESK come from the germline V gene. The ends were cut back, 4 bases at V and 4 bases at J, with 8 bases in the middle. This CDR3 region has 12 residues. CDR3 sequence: CASSRMAYEQYF. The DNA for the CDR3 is TGTGCCAGCAGCCGCATGGCTTACGAGCAGTACTTC.

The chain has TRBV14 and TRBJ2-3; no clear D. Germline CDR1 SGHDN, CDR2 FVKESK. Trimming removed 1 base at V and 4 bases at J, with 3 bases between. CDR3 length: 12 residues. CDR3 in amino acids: CASSQVADTQYF. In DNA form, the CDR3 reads TGTGCCAGCAGCCAAGTCGCAGATACGCAGTATTTT.

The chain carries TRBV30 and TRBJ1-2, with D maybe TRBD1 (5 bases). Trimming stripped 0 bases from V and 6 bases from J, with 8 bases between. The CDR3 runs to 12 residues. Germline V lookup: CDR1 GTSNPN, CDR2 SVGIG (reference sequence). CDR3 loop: CAWSVRGDGYTF. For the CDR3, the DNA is TGTGCCTGGAGTGTACGGGGGGATGGCTACACCTTC. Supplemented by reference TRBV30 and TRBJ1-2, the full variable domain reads SQTIHQWPATLVQPVGSPLSLECTVEGTSNPNLYWYRQAAGRGLQLLFYSVGIGQISSEVPQNLSASRPQDRQFILSSKKLLLSDSGFYLCAWSVRGDGYTFGSGTRLTVV.

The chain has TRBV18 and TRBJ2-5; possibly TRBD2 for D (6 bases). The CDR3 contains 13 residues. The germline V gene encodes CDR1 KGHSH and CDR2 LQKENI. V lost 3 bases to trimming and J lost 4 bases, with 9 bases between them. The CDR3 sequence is CASSPGGRETQYF. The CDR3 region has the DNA TGTGCCAGCTCACCGGGAGGCCGAGAGACCCAGTACTTC. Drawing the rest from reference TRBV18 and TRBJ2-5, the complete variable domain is NAGVMQNPRHLVRRRGQEARLRCSPMKGHSHVYWYRQLPEEGLKFMVYLQKENIIDESGMPKERFSAEFPKEGPSILRIQQVVRGDSAAYFCASSPGGRETQYFGPGTRLLVL.

The CDR3 region is CASSSLTGELFF. The CDR3 DNA follows: TGTGCCAGCAGCTCCCTTACCGGGGAGCTGTTTTTT. The chain is built from TRBV7-3 and TRBJ2-2; no clear D. The CDR3 is 12 residues long. Trimming removed 4 bases at V and 5 bases at J, with 5 bases between. Germline V gives CDR1 SGHTA, CDR2 FQGTGA.

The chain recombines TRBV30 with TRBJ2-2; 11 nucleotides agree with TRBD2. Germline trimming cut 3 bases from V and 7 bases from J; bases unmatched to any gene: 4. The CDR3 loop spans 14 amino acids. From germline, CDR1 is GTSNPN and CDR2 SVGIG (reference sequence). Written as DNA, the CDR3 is TGTGCCTGGAGATCTAGCGGGGGGTTCGGGGAGCTGTTTTTT. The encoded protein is CAWRSSGGFGELFF.

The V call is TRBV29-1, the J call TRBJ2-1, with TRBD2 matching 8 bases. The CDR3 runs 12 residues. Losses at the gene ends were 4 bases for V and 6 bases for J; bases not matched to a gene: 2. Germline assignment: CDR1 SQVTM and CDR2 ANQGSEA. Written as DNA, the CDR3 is TGCAGCGTTGCAACTAGCGGCAATGAGCAGTTCTTC. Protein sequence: CSVATSGNEQFF.

The CDR3 is CASSDPGLAGVLSGELFF. The CDR3 DNA follows: TGTGCCAGCAGTGACCCCGGACTAGCGGGGGTTTTAAGCGGGGAGCTGTTTTTT. This rearrangement joins TRBV2 to TRBJ2-2; TRBD2 agrees at 13 bases. The CDR3 runs to 18 residues. The germline gives CDR1 SNHLY, CDR2 FYNNEI. Trimming removed 3 bases from V and 7 bases from J; junction bases left unmatched: 11.

CDR3 in DNA: TGTGCCAGCAGCCAAGCCCCTGCCGGACTAGCGGGATATCAGGATGAGCAGTTCTTC. It encodes CASSQAPAGLAGYQDEQFF. The chain couples TRBV4-2 to TRBJ2-1; 12 bases align to TRBD2. This CDR3 contains 19 residues. Germline values: CDR1 LGHNA, CDR2 YNFKEQ. J was trimmed by 8 bases and V by 1 base; bases with no gene match: 15.

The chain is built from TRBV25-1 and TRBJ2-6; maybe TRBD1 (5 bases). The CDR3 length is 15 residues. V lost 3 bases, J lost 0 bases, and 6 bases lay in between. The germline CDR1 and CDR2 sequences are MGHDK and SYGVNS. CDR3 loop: CASSDTGSGANVLTF. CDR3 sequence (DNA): TGTGCCAGCAGTGACACAGGCTCTGGGGCCAACGTCCTGACTTTC. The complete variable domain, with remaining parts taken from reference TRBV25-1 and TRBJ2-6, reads EADIYQTPRYLVIGTGKKITLECSQTMGHDKMYWYQQDPGMELHLIHYSYGVNSTEKGDLSSESTVSRIRTEHFPLTLESARPSHTSQYLCASSDTGSGANVLTFGAGSRLTVL.

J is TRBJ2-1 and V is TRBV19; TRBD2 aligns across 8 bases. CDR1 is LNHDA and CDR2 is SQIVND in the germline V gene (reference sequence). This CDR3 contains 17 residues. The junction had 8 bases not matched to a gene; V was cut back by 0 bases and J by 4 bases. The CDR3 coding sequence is TGTGCCAGTAGTATAGAGGGACTTAGCGGGATATACAATGAGCAGTTCTTC. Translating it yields CASSIEGLSGIYNEQFF.